This entry describes one T cell receptor beta chain. The data were obtained in a study of PD-1 blockade in classical Hodgkin lymphoma. Profiled with immunoSEQ multiplex PCR; TCRdb holds only in-frame clones, not every one. The table records tens of thousands of clones, 75% to 90% of them present only once. Time point of the sample: cycle 4 day 1 (C4D1), after about 6 weeks of nivolumab. All trial patients relapsed after autologous stem cell transplantation. Starting with thawed PBMCs, CD4+ T cells were purified by magnetic negative selection. The CDR3 is 16 amino acids. Germline V gene lookup returns CDR1 SGHRS and CDR2 YFSETQ. Trimming removed 2 bases from V and 2 bases from J, with 13 bases in between.

The clonotype comes from a human donor with classical Hodgkin lymphoma. The source material was CD4+ T cells from blood, sampled before the fourth cycle of nivolumab. This chain connects TRBV5-1 to TRBJ1-4; no clear D. The chain's CDR3 is CASSLSQAVTNEKLFF. CDR3 DNA sequence: TGCGCCAGCAGCTTAAGCCAGGCAGTCACTAATGAAAAACTGTTTTTT.